These T cell receptor beta chains were read from a single sample in a study of blood T cell repertoires in COVID-19. Generated by immunoSEQ multiplex PCR, the TCRdb table keeps only in-frame clones and is missing some. The repertoire holds 350,000 to 400,000 clones, with approximately 90% as singletons. The sequenced sample was PBMCs or T cells enriched from blood (not recorded which). Receptor source: a woman aged 30 to 39 with acute COVID-19. Both conserved end residues are part of each CDR3. The order of the fields is D gene, clone size, V gene, J gene, CDR3 DNA, CDR3 protein. D genes are given only for firm matches. Clone size is given for some rows only: seen once, a few or many times, or a class if the clone is expanded.

>-|-|TRBV29-1|TRBJ1-2
TGCAGCGTTCTGGCAAGATACGGCTACACCTTC
CSVLARYGYTF
>TRBD1|-|TRBV5-1|TRBJ2-7
TGCGCCAGCAGCTCGGGACAGGGCTACGAGCAGTACTTC
CASSSGQGYEQYF
>-|once|TRBV3-1/TRBV3-2|TRBJ1-5
TGTGCCAGCAGCCGGGCCTATAGCAATCAGCCCCAGCATTTT
CASSRAYSNQPQHF
>-|-|TRBV9|TRBJ2-1
TGTGCCAGCAGCGCGACAGGACACCTCTCCTACAATGAGCAGTTCTTC
CASSATGHLSYNEQFF
>-|-|TRBV10-3|TRBJ2-2
TGTGCCATCAGTGAGTCGAACGGGGGGCCGAACACCGGGGAGCTGTTTTTT
CAISESNGGPNTGELFF
>-|-|TRBV19|TRBJ1-5
TGTGCCAGTAGTATTGTTCAGGGGTACAATCAGCCCCAGCATTTT
CASSIVQGYNQPQHF
>TRBD2|-|TRBV4-3|TRBJ2-1
TGCGCCAGCAGCCAAGATCGGGGGGATGAGCAGTTCTTC
CASSQDRGDEQFF
>-|-|TRBV6-2/TRBV6-3|TRBJ2-7
TGTGCCAGCAGTTACTCGAAACTATACGAGCAGTACTTC
CASSYSKLYEQYF
>TRBD1|-|TRBV27|TRBJ1-1
TGTGCCAGCAGTTTAGAGCCCCTGGACAGGGTGGGCCGGGGGGCTGAAGCTTTCTTT
CASSLEPLDRVGRGAEAFF
>TRBD1|-|TRBV25-1|TRBJ2-1
TGTGCCAGCAGTGCAACCGGGACAGACTACAATGAGCAGTTCTTC
CASSATGTDYNEQFF
>TRBD2|-|TRBV5-1|TRBJ2-3
TGCGCCAGCAGCTGGGCGGGGGGGGCAGATACGCAGTATTTT
CASSWAGGADTQYF
>TRBD1|once|TRBV5-6|TRBJ1-1
TGTGCCAGCAGCTTCGGGACAGGGATGAACACTGAAGCTTTCTTT
CASSFGTGMNTEAFF
>-|-|TRBV24-1|TRBJ1-1
TGTGCCACCAGATTCGGTACAGGGTTGGACACTGAAGCTTTCTTT
CATRFGTGLDTEAFF
>TRBD1|few|TRBV5-5|TRBJ1-1
TGTGCCAGCAGCAACCGGGACAGGGTTGCTGAAGCTTTCTTT
CASSNRDRVAEAFF
>TRBD1|once|TRBV5-1|TRBJ1-1
TGCGCCAGCAGCTTGGGACCCGGGACAGGGGAGAACACTGAAGCTTTCTTT
CASSLGPGTGENTEAFF
>-|-|TRBV24-1|TRBJ2-2
TGTGCCACCAGTGATCCCAGGGGACGGACCGGGGAGCTGTTTTTT
CATSDPRGRTGELFF
>-|-|TRBV19|TRBJ1-2
TGTGCCAGTAGTAGCTATACGACAGGCGCCCTGAACTATGGCTACACCTTC
CASSSYTTGALNYGYTF
>-|once|TRBV7-2|TRBJ2-4
TGTGCCAGCAGCTTAGGCTGGCATCACATTCAGTACTTC
CASSLGWHHIQYF
>-|-|TRBV19|TRBJ2-1
TGTGCCAGTAGTATGAGTGCCGAGGGCGCGATTGAGCAGTTCTTC
CASSMSAEGAIEQFF
>TRBD1|-|TRBV5-1|TRBJ1-2
TGCGCCAGCAGCATTGACAGGGACTATGGCTACACCTTC
CASSIDRDYGYTF
>-|once|TRBV2|TRBJ2-3
TGTGCCAGCAGTGGACGGGAAATTATAACGCAGTATTTT
CASSGREIITQYF
>TRBD1|-|TRBV2|TRBJ1-4
TGTGCCACAGACACGGGACAGTTTAATGAAAAACTGTTTTTT
CATDTGQFNEKLFF
>TRBD1|-|TRBV28|TRBJ1-5
TGTGCCAGCAGTTTATCAGGGGGCGGTCAGCCCCAGCATTTT
CASSLSGGGQPQHF
>TRBD2|once|TRBV11-1|TRBJ2-3
TGTGCCAGCAGCTCCCGTAAGCGGGGGTACACAGATACGCAGTATTTT
CASSSRKRGYTDTQYF
>-|few|TRBV7-2|TRBJ1-5
TGTGCCAGCAGCTGGACAGGCAATCAGCCCCAGCATTTT
CASSWTGNQPQHF
>TRBD2|-|TRBV19|TRBJ2-2
TGTGCCAGTACCACACTAGCGGGGGGGCTTGGCGGGGAGCTGTTTTTT
CASTTLAGGLGGELFF
>-|-|TRBV6-2/TRBV6-3|TRBJ2-3
TGTGCCAGCAGTCCCTTGGCGCGGGGACCCACAGATACGCAGTATTTT
CASSPLARGPTDTQYF
>-|-|TRBV2|TRBJ2-1
TGTGCCAGCAGTGAAACACCCCCGACAGCAAATGAGCAGTTCTTC
CASSETPPTANEQFF
>TRBD2|-|TRBV30|TRBJ2-3
TGTGCCTGGAGTGACGGGGGGGCTATGGATACGCAGTATTTT
CAWSDGGAMDTQYF
>-|-|TRBV4-1|TRBJ1-3
TGCGCCAGCAGCCCCTACCGGGACTCTGGAAACACCATATATTTT
CASSPYRDSGNTIYF
>-|-|TRBV7-6|TRBJ2-7
TGTGCCAGCAGCTTAGCTGGGACTGACGAGCAGTACTTC
CASSLAGTDEQYF
>-|-|TRBV19|TRBJ2-7
TGTGCCAGTAGTATTGAGTCGCCCGGCTACGAGCAGTACTTC
CASSIESPGYEQYF
>-|-|TRBV11-2|TRBJ1-2
TGTGCCAGCAGCTTAGATGTTCTTGGACAGACATATGGCTACACCTTC
CASSLDVLGQTYGYTF
>-|-|TRBV4-3|TRBJ2-3
TGCGCCAGCAGCCAAGCCAGGAGGGATACGCAGTATTTT
CASSQARRDTQYF
>TRBD1|-|TRBV10-3|TRBJ2-2
TGTGCCATCAGTGTGGGACAGAGTCCAGTAGGCACCGGGGAGCTGTTTTTT
CAISVGQSPVGTGELFF
>-|-|TRBV2|TRBJ2-2
TGTGCCAGCAGTGGGGCTAACGCTGACACCGGGGAGCTGTTTTTT
CASSGANADTGELFF
>-|-|TRBV6-5|TRBJ1-2
TGTGCCAGCAGTTACGACTGGACACGATGGAACTATGGCTACACCTTC
CASSYDWTRWNYGYTF
>TRBD1|-|TRBV7-9|TRBJ2-5
TGTGCCAGCAGCTCCCCGGGACAGGGGGCTGGGGAGACCCAGTACTTC
CASSSPGQGAGETQYF
>TRBD1|-|TRBV10-3|TRBJ1-6
TGTGCCATCAGGGAGGGGGCGGATAATTCACCCCTCCACTTT
CAIREGADNSPLHF
>TRBD1|-|TRBV24-1|TRBJ2-3
TGTGCCACCAGCGGACAGGGGGCGGATACGCAGTATTTT
CATSGQGADTQYF
>TRBD1|-|TRBV12-5|TRBJ1-4
TGTGCTAGTGGTTTGGGACAGGGGGCAACTAATGAAAAACTGTTTTTT
CASGLGQGATNEKLFF